This T cell receptor (beta chain) was obtained from a study of T cells in localized non-small cell lung cancer (dated by TCRdb to about 2020). For the study in its entirety: The study analyzed T cell repertoires of 200 to 250 early-stage NSCLC patients, comparing tumors and uninvolved tumor-adjacent lungs. All 220 or so NSCLC patients in the cohort were treatment-naive and had localized lung tumors that were resected. The mean age of the NSCLC patients was roughly 70 years, with 130 or so men and 85 to 110 women.

TCR beta CDR3 regions were sequenced from DNA using the immunoSEQ Assay. From the authors' description of their analysis: To compute T cell density, TCR beta template counts were normalized to usable DNA, which was estimated by amplifying housekeeping genes. The preseqR package was used to estimate richness by extrapolating to 400,000 templates for PBMC samples and to 120,000 templates for tissue samples. Clonality was calculated as one minus Pielou's evenness. To identify tissue-enriched TCRs, differential abundance testing was run on productive amino-acid clonotypes with a minimum total count of 5 and an alpha of 0.1. The Jaccard Index and the Morisita Overlap Index were used to quantify repertoire overlap between compartments. GLIPH grouped TCR beta CDR3s together with public tetramer-defined viral CDR3s, and a viral motif had to include at least three viral sequences and show V-gene enrichment. In TCRdb, the immuneACCESS table is reduced to in-frame sequences with V and J assigned. These tables do not hold every clone; where another copy was compared, an unresolved V gene accounts for under half, and the others remain unexplained. That table furnishes V, J and clone size, whereas the DNA furnished D and trimming. In this sample the table shows some 53,000 clones, roughly 85% of which occur a single time. Under 20% of the sample belongs to the ten largest clones.

Turning to this clone: Its recognized antigen is unknown. No clone much larger than this one lies a single base away; base qualities are absent.

V is pared back by 4 bases and J by 2 bases, with 9 bases lying between the germline termini. Based on the germline V gene, the CDR1 and CDR2 sequences are MDHEN and SYDVKM. The CDR3, from cysteine to phenylalanine, totals 13 residues. Just the 39-base CDR3 DNA is kept, in frame starting at base 1. At diagnosis, peripheral blood, uninvolved tumor-adjacent lung and tumor were collected and stored as a combination of fresh-frozen and FFPE material. For TCR repertoire profiling, blood samples were analyzed as peripheral blood mononuclear cells. The study at large found these results: Uninvolved tumor-adjacent lung showed the highest T cell clonality, higher than tumor, which suggests more focused antigenic responses in the uninvolved tumor-adjacent lung. Because multi-region tumor sequencing was not done, intratumor heterogeneity could not be ruled out. Of the top 100 tumor clones, a median of roughly 57 were detected in paired uninvolved adjacent lung; over 25 were also among that lung's top 100. Because the study design was exploratory, TCR variables were selected using unadjusted p-values without false-discovery rate correction. Longer overall survival was associated with higher blood T cell density, whereas shorter survival was associated with higher adjacent-lung clonality.

The material sequenced was peripheral blood, taken before any cancer treatment. Rearrangement joined TRBV28 to TRBJ2-7; the D gene cannot be named for sure. This sequence originates from a male donor aged 60 or over with stage III squamous cell lung carcinoma. The CDR3 region reads CASSYHSTYEQYF. The nucleotide sequence reads TGTGCCAGCAGTTATCACAGTACCTACGAGCAGTACTTC.